This entry features one T cell receptor (beta chain) sequence. Its antigen is undetermined. This specimen belongs to a study of T cells after yellow fever vaccination. Study-wide results and limits: Reappearance after the booster was seen for most primary-vaccination clones, at around 95% CD4 and roughly 90% CD8. It was the secondary response that reached its peak faster, day 5 versus 15, but it was weaker.

TCR cDNA, made by 5'RACE template switching, carried an added universal primer site and UMIs. TCRdb redid the calling of the 5' RACE reads with MiXCR, one entry per CDR3 protein. The table shows approximately 610,000 distinct CDR3 sequences, with around 17% occurring only once. The V end lost 3 bases, the J end lost 8 bases, and 10 bases lay between the germline ends. Germline V gives CDR1 LGHDT, CDR2 YNNKEL (reference sequence). This CDR3 spans 12 amino acids. The material sequenced was PBMCs, taken 4 to 5 days after the first yellow fever vaccination. The chain joins TRBV3-1 to TRBJ1-1; D is unresolved. This receptor was obtained from a man younger than 30 who received the YFV17D yellow fever vaccine. CDR3 residues: CASSHSSNEAFF. CDR3 sequence (DNA): TGTGCCAGCAGCCACTCTAGCAACGAAGCTTTCTTT.